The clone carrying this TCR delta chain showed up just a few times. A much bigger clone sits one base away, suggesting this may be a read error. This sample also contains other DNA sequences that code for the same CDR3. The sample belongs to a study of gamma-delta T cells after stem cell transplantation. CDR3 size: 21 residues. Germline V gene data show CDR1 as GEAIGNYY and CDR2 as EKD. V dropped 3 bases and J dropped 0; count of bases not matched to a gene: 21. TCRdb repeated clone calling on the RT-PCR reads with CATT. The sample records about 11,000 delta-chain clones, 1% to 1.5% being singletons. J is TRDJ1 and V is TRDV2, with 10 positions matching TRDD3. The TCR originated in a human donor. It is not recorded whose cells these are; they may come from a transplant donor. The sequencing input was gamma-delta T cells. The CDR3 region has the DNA TGTGCCTGTGACGAGTCCTTCCTTAAACTGGGGGATCCCGAGTACACCGATAAACTCATCTTT. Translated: CACDESFLKLGDPEYTDKLIF.